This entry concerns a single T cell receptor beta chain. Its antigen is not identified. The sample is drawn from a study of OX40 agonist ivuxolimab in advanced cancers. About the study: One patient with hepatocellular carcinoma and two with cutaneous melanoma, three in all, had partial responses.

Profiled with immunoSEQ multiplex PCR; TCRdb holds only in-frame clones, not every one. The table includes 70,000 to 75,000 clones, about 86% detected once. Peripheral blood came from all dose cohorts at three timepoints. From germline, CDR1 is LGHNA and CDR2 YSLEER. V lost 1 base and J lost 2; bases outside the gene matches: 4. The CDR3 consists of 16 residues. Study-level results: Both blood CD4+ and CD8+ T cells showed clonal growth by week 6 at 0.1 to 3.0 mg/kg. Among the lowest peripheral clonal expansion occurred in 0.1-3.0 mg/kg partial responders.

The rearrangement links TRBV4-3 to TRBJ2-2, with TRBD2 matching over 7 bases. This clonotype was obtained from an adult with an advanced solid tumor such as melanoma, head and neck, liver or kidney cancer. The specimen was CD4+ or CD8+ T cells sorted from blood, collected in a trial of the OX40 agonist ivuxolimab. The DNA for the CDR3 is TGCGCCAGCAGCCAAGGGGGGGGTACCAACACCGGGGAGCTGTTTTTT. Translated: CASSQGGGTNTGELFF.